These T cell receptor beta chains were read from a single sample in a study of blood T cell repertoires in COVID-19. The table came from immunoSEQ multiplex PCR; TCRdb's copy has only in-frame clones and leaves some out. The repertoire holds around 240,000 clones, roughly 82% seen once, with roughly 1.4% in the top ten. The sample was peripheral blood. The source is a woman aged 40 to 50 who had recovered from COVID-19. The CDR3 runs from the conserved cysteine through the conserved F or W. The order of the fields is V gene, D gene, CDR3 protein. D genes are given only for firm matches.

TRBV7-2 | - | CASSLAEATDTQYF
TRBV9 | - | CASSKRTAIFHEQFF
TRBV3-1/TRBV3-2 | - | CASSQVAASSEQYF
TRBV6-2/TRBV6-3 | TRBD2 | CASSEGLDVTGELFF
TRBV20-1 | - | CSARDEEAFF
TRBV11-2 | TRBD1 | CASSRLRDRDNYGYTF
TRBV5-1 | TRBD1 | CASSLASGQIQLFF
TRBV14 | TRBD1 | CASSRPVTGLNTGELFF
TRBV5-8 | - | CASSLERTGLSYNEQFF
TRBV7-2 | TRBD2 | CASSSQPLAGGQNEQFF
TRBV7-2 | - | CASSPSFGNTEAFF
TRBV3-1/TRBV3-2 | - | CASSQDWVTQRAQYF
TRBV2 | TRBD1 | CASSKDRVTEAFF
TRBV7-9 | TRBD1 | CASSHGGGSDTIYF
TRBV18 | - | CASSRLASPGEQPQHF
TRBV5-1 | TRBD1 | CASSLPGQGNEKLFF
TRBV12-3/TRBV12-4 | - | CASSPYTDTQYF
TRBV19 | TRBD1 | CASSLGGQGNQPQHF
TRBV5-1 | TRBD1 | CASSLGDRELDEQYF
TRBV27 | TRBD2 | CASGLAGQSSYNEQFF
TRBV19 | TRBD1 | CASKDGTANQPQHF
TRBV21-1 | - | CASSKKDRHYEQYF
TRBV28 | - | CASSLSGTEAFF
TRBV2 | TRBD1 | CAGALGTGVFGELFF
TRBV6-5 | TRBD1 | CASSRGTENTEAFF
TRBV18 | - | CASSPDGSYEQYF
TRBV10-1 | - | CASSRGNQETQYF
TRBV5-1 | - | CASSRNRDIYYNEQFF
TRBV9 | TRBD1 | CASSVGTGFDTQYF
TRBV6-1 | TRBD1 | CASSERDRPQPQHF
TRBV18 | - | CASSPGEGRSIGYTF
TRBV5-1 | TRBD1 | CASSPTGNVGYTF
TRBV11-2 | TRBD1 | CASSQTGANTEAFF
TRBV30 | - | CAWNPSRFSPLHF
TRBV6-1 | TRBD1 | CASSEPGQGDYEQFF
TRBV19 | - | CASSMSFTTEETQYF
TRBV7-9 | - | CASSSFSGVGDTEAFF
TRBV29-1 | - | CSAEVRQGTDTQYF
TRBV21-1 | - | CASLGQGTYEQYF
TRBV10-3 | TRBD1 | CAISVSGTGGNEQFF
TRBV10-2 | TRBD1 | CASTDRGDYGEQFF
TRBV7-2 | - | CASSLAAGSDTQYF
TRBV7-9 | - | CASSTDAGAVGRNEQFF